This TCR beta chain was sequenced for a study of vaccination and CD4 T cells after COVID-19 (dated by TCRdb to the early 2020s). At the level of the whole study: Every convalescent patient had a positive nasal swab PCR test for SARS-CoV-2, with mild disease in nine patients and severe disease in one. The convalescent cohort comprised six males and four females, including two Hispanic individuals, seven Caucasians, two Asians and one multiracial person. For three convalescent patients, samples were collected at an early post-vaccination timepoint (day 14) as well as at a late post-vaccination timepoint (days 161 to 241). Each participant got two doses of either the Pfizer-BioNTech BNT162b2 vaccine (n=8) or the Moderna mRNA-1273 vaccine (n=2). The spike-specific CD4+ TCR repertoire was compared before and after mRNA vaccination in over nine COVID-19 convalescent patients and 4 infection-naive healthy vaccine recipients. Post-COVID blood samples from convalescent patients were collected a median of around 100 days after diagnosis, with a range of roughly 35 to 170 days. Post-vaccine blood samples were obtained a median of around 74 days after the second vaccine dose, with a range of roughly 12 to 250 days.

What the time point label conveys for this sample: late sampling 161 to 241 days after vaccination in three convalescent patients. The convalescent patients' positive SARS-CoV-2 PCR tests were from March to December 2020, which was before the Alpha, Beta and Delta variants emerged in the United States. Ficoll-Paque Plus gradient centrifugation was used to isolate PBMCs from whole blood, and the isolated PBMCs were then either used fresh or cryopreserved at -140C. The study at large found these results: The median count of SARS-CoV-2-reactive clonotypes went up from 21 after infection to roughly 38 after vaccination, although the change was not significant. In convalescent patients, a median about 86% of post-vaccine SARS-CoV-2-reactive clones were detected only after vaccination, suggesting vaccine-specific priming. The number of convalescent patients in the study was relatively small, and the study did not examine early timepoints following natural infection. Nearly all vaccine-specific clones in convalescent patients (304 of 307) were mono-reactive for SARS-CoV-2 spike rather than cross-reactive with common cold coronaviruses.

Inclusive of the bounding cysteine and phenylalanine, the CDR3 is 13 residues long. Only the CDR3 region is kept as DNA, spanning 39 bases read in frame from base 1. From the germline V gene (reference sequence), CDR1 is DFQATT and CDR2 is SNEGSKA. V ends up 3 bases short and J 10 bases short, with an unmatched junction base count of 8. Library creation used PCR. TCRdb lists the instrument as Illumina iSeq 100. The paper's data handling went like this. Non-productive sequences were removed, and CDR3s that did not start with C, did not end with F or W, or were shorter than 7 amino acids were discarded. Levenshtein distances (stringdist) and unrooted phylogenetic trees (ape) in R version 3.6.1 were used to assess CDR3 homology. In-frame beta chains were kept once TCRdb had trimmed the public reads at Q25 with fastp and called clones with MiXCR. Identical CDR3 protein sequences are pooled into one entry, listed with their most common genes and DNA. TCRdb's processing, not the authors' own work, is the source of the V and J calls. Counted in this sample were approximately 36,000 distinct CDR3 sequences; 35% to 40% of them appeared once. 5% to 6.5% of the sample is held by the ten biggest clonotypes.

This clonotype occurred a few times. Its antigen remains undetermined. No base-level quality is on record; no much larger clone is a single base apart. This receptor was taken from a human donor who had recovered from COVID-19. The specimen comprised CD4+ T cells from blood, sampled about 7 months after SARS-CoV-2 vaccination. The sequence is built from TRBV20-1 and TRBJ2-1; the junction holds 8 bases that match TRBD2. In nucleotide form, the sequence is TGCAGTGCTAGCCCGGGAGGGCCCCGGGAGCAGTTCTTC. It is translated as CSASPGGPREQFF.